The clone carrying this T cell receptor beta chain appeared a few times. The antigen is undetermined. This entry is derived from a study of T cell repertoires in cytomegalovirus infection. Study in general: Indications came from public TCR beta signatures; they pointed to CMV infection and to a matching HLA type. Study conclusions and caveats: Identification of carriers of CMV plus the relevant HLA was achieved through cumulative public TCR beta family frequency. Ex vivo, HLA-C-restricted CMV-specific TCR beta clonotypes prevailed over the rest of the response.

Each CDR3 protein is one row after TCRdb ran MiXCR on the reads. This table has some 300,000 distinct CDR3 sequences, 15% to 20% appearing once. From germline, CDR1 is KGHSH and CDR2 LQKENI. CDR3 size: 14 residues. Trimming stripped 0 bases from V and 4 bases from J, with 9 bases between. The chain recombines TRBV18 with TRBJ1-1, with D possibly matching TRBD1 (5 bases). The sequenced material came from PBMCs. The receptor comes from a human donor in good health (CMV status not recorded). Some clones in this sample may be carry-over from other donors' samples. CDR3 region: CASSPPVGVTEAFF. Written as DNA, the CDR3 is TGTGCCAGCTCACCACCAGTAGGGGTCACTGAAGCTTTCTTT.